Following are 9 T cell receptor beta chains from one sample sequenced in a study of vaccination effects on CD4 cells after COVID-19 (dated by TCRdb to between 2021 and 2024). Their antigens remain unidentified. The library was made by the immunoSEQ multiplex PCR assay. TCRdb obtained this table from immuneACCESS and retained in-frame rearrangements with V and J assigned. These tables miss some clones; where compared with another copy, unresolved V genes account for less than half of the shortfall, and the remainder is unexplained. The sample data list 22,000 or so clones, and approximately 76% of these were observed just once. Of the sample, more than 9% falls within the top ten clones. In the ViraFEST assay, PBMC were stimulated with viral peptide pools, and TCR sequencing was then used to find antigen-specific CD4+ T cell clonotypes based on their expansion. After around 11 days of culture, CD4+ T cells were isolated with the EasySep CD4+ T cell isolation kit. Two doses of either the BNT162b2 or the mRNA-1273 mRNA SARS-CoV-2 vaccine were administered to participants.

Source: CD4+ T cells from PBMCs cultured with HCoV-229E spike peptides, taken after COVID-19 vaccination. The cell subset or site label on this specimen signifies: HCoV-229E spike overlapping peptide pool stimulation. The origin of the receptors is a human donor who received a COVID-19 vaccine.

The chain employs TRBV19 and TRBJ2-1; the match to TRBD2 covers 7 bases. The V gene's germline CDR1 is LNHDA and CDR2 SQIVND (reference sequence). Losses at the gene ends were 3 bases for V and 6 bases for J; bases not matched to a gene: 11. CDR3 length: 16 residues. CDR3 sequence (DNA): TGTGCCAGTAGTATCGCCGCTCTAGCGGTAGGCAATGAGCAGTTCTTC. Amino acid sequence: CASSIAALAVGNEQFF. Full variable domain (missing parts from reference TRBV19 and TRBJ2-1): DGGITQSPKYLFRKEGQNVTLSCEQNLNHDAMYWYRQDPGQGLRLIYYSQIVNDFQKGDIAEGYSVSREKKESFPLTVTSAQKNPTAFYLCASSIAALAVGNEQFFGPGTRLTVL.

Notes on this clone: Compared with germline, one end of the junction differs, possibly owing to a read error. The CDR3 DNA is TGTGCCAGCAGCAATACCGGGACACTAGACTTC. This gives the protein CASSNTGTLDF. The chain recombines TRBV11-2 with TRBJ2-4, with a possible D match to TRBD1 (6 bases). This CDR3 is 11 amino acids long. In germline, CDR1 is SGHAT, CDR2 FQNNGV. The whole variable domain, filled in from reference TRBV11-2 and TRBJ2-4, reads EAGVAQSPRYKIIEKRQSVAFWCNPISGHATLYWYQQILGQGPKLLIQFQNNGVVDDSQLPKDRFSAERLKGVDSTLKIQPAKLEDSAVYLCASSNTGTLDFGAGTRLSVL.

V usage is TRBV11-2 and J usage is TRBJ1-5; 7 bases map to TRBD1. Germline CDR1 reads SGHAT; CDR2 reads FQNNGV. J lost 3 bases, V lost 5 bases, and 4 bases had no gene match. The length of the CDR3 is 14 residues. CDR3 amino acids: CASSPGQNNQPQHF. The CDR3 DNA reads TGTGCCAGCAGCCCGGGACAGAACAATCAGCCCCAGCATTTT. The full variable domain, completed using reference TRBV11-2 and TRBJ1-5, is EAGVAQSPRYKIIEKRQSVAFWCNPISGHATLYWYQQILGQGPKLLIQFQNNGVVDDSQLPKDRFSAERLKGVDSTLKIQPAKLEDSAVYLCASSPGQNNQPQHFGDGTRLSIL.

J is TRBJ1-2 and V is TRBV3-1 (or the pseudogene TRBV3-2), with 8 bases aligning to TRBD1. There are 14 residues in the CDR3. V trimming: 5 bases; J trimming: 5 bases; junction bases outside the gene matches: 7. Looked up from germline, CDR1 is LGHDT and CDR2 is YNNKEL (reference sequence). CDR3 loop: CASSATGEMYGYTF. Written as DNA, the CDR3 is TGTGCCAGCAGCGCGACAGGGGAAATGTATGGCTACACCTTC.

The CDR3, as DNA: TGCGCCAGCACCCCGACGGGAACCGGGGAGCTGTTTTTT. Its protein is CASTPTGTGELFF. The rearrangement joins TRBV10-1 to TRBJ2-2; D is perhaps TRBD2 (5 bases). The CDR3 contains 13 residues. Looked up from germline, CDR1 is WNHNN and CDR2 is SYGVQD (reference sequence). V was cut by 7 bases and J by 5 bases, with 11 bases left in between.

There are a few counts of this clone. This chain uses TRBV9 with TRBJ1-1; the D gene is possibly TRBD1 (6 bases). CDR3 length: 14 residues. Germline V gives CDR1 SGDLS, CDR2 YYNGEE. Trimming removed 3 bases from V and 5 bases from J, with 14 bases in between. The CDR3 is CASSGGGMGTEAFF. CDR3 in DNA: TGTGCCAGCAGCGGAGGGGGTATGGGTACTGAAGCTTTCTTT.

This chain uses TRBV6-5 with TRBJ1-1; the match to TRBD1 covers 7 bases. CDR3 length: 14 amino acids. CDR1 MNHEY and CDR2 SVGAGI come from the germline V gene. Trimming removed 5 bases from V and 1 base from J; junction bases left unmatched: 4. The CDR3 DNA sequence: TGTGCCAGCAGTACTGGGACAGAGAACACTGAAGCTTTCTTT. Translation: CASSTGTENTEAFF.

This rearrangement joins TRBV9 to TRBJ1-2; D call uncertain. This CDR3 has 13 amino acids. The V end was cut by 4 bases, the J end by 2 bases, with 9 bases between. Germline CDR1 SGDLS, CDR2 YYNGEE. The DNA of the CDR3 is TGTGCCAGCAGCTATAATTCAAACTATGGCTACACCTTC. Encoded protein: CASSYNSNYGYTF.

CDR3 sequence (DNA): TGTGCCAGCAGCCAAGGCGGGGGGGCATTGAACACTGAAGCTTTCTTT. Encoded protein: CASSQGGGALNTEAFF. This sequence joins TRBV3-1 (or the pseudogene TRBV3-2) and TRBJ1-1; a possible D gene is TRBD1 (6 bases). CDR1 is LGHDT, CDR2 YNNKEL, per germline (reference sequence). V was clipped by 1 base and J by 0 bases, with 12 bases between them. The CDR3 loop spans 16 amino acids.